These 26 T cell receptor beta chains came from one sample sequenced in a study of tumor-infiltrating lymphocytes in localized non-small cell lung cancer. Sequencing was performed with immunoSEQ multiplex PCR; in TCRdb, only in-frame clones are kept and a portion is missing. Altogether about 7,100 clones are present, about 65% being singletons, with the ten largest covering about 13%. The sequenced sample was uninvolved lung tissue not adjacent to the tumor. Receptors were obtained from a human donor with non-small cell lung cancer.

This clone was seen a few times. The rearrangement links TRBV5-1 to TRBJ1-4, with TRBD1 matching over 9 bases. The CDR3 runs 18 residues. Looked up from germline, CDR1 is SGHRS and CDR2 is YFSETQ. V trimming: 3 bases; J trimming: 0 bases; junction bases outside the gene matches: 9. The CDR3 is CASSSPPGQGATNEKLFF. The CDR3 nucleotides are TGCGCCAGCAGCTCGCCGCCGGGACAGGGTGCAACTAATGAAAAACTGTTTTTT. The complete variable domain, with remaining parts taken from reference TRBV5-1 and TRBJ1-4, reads KAGVTQTPRYLIKTRGQQVTLSCSPISGHRSVSWYQQTPGQGLQFLFEYFSETQRNKGNFPGRFSGRQFSNSRSEMNVSTLELGDSALYLCASSSPPGQGATNEKLFFGSGTQLSVL.

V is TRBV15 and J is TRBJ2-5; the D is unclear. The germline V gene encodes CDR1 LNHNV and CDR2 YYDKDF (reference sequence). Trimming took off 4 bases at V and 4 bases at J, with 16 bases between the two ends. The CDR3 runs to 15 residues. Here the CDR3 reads CATSNTKAFRETQYF. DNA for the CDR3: TGTGCCACCAGCAATACCAAGGCCTTTAGAGAGACCCAGTACTTC.

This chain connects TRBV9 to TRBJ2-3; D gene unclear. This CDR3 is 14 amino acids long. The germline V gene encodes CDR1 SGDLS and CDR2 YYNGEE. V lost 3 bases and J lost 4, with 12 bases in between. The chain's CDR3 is CASSGRAVADTQYF. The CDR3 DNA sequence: TGTGCCAGCAGCGGTCGGGCAGTCGCAGATACGCAGTATTTT.

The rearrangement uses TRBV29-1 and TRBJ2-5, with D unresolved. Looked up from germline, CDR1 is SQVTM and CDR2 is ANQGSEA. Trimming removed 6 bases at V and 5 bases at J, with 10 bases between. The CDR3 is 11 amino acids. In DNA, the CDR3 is TGCAGCGTCCAAATGAGCGAGACCCAGTACTTC. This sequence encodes CSVQMSETQYF.

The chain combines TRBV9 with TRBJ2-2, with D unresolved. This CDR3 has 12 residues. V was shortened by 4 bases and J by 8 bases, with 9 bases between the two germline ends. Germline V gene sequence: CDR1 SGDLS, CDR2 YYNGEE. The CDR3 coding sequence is TGTGCCAGCAGCCCCCCGGTGGGGGAGCTGTTTTTT. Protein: CASSPPVGELFF.

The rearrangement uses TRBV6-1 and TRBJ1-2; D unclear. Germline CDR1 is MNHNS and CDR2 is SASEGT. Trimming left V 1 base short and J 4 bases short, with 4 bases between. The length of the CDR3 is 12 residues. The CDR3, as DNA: TGTGCCAGCAGTGAAGTAGTCTATGGCTACACCTTC. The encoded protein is CASSEVVYGYTF.

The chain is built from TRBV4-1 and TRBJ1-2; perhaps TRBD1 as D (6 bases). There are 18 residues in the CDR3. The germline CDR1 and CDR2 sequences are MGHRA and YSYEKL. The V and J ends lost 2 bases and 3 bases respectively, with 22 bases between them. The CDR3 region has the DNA TGCGCCAGCAGCCAAACCGGCGGGCGGGCCGGGGGCGACTATGGCTACACCTTC. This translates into CASSQTGGRAGGDYGYTF.

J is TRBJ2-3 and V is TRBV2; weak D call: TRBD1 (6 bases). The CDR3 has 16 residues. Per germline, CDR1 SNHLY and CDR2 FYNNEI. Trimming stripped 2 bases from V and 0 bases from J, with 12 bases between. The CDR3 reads CASSEQGRTSTDTQYF. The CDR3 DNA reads TGTGCCAGCAGTGAACAGGGGCGGACCAGCACAGATACGCAGTATTTT. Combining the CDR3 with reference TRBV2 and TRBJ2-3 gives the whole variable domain EPEVTQTPSHQVTQMGQEVILRCVPISNHLYFYWYRQILGQKVEFLVSFYNNEISEKSEIFDDQFSVERPDGSNFTLKIRSTKLEDSAMYFCASSEQGRTSTDTQYFGPGTRLTVL.

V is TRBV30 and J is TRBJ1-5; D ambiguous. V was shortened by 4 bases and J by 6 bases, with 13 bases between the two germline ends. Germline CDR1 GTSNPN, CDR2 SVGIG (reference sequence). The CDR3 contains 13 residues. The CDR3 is CAWKGHRTQPQHF. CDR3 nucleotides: TGTGCCTGGAAAGGGCACCGAACTCAGCCCCAGCATTTT.

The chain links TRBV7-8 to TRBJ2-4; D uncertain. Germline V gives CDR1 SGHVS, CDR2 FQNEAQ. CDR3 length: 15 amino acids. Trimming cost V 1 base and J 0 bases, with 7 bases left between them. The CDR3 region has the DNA TGTGCCAGCAGCTTAGATAGGTTAGCCAAAAACATTCAGTACTTC. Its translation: CASSLDRLAKNIQYF.

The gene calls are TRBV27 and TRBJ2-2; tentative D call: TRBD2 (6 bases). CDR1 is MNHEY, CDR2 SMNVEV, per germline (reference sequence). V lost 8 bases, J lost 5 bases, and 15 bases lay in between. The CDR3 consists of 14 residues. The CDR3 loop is CASYPLGGTGELFF. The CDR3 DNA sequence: TGTGCCAGCTATCCCTTGGGGGGAACCGGGGAGCTGTTTTTT.

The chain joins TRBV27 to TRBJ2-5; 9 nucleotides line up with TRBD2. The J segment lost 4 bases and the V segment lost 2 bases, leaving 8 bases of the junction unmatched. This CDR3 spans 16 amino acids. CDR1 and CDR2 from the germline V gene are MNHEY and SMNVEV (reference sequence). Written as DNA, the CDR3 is TGTGCCAGCAGTTTAAGGCCAGCGGGGGGAGGAGAGACCCAGTACTTC. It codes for CASSLRPAGGGETQYF.

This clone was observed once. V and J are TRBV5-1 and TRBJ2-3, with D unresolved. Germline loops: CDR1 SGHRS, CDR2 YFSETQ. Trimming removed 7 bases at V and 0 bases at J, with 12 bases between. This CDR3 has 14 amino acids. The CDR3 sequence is CASGRQSSTDTQYF. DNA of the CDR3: TGCGCCAGCGGGCGACAATCTAGCACAGATACGCAGTATTTT.

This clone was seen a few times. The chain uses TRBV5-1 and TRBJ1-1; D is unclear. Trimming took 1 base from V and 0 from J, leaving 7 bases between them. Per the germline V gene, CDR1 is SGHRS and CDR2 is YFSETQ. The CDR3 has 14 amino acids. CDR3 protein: CASSLWTMNTEAFF. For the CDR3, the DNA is TGCGCCAGCAGCTTGTGGACTATGAACACTGAAGCTTTCTTT.

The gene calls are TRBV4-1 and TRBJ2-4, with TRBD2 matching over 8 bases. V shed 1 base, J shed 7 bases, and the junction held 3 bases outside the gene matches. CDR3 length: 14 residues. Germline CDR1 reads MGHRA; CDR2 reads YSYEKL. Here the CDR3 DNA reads TGCGCCAGCAGCCAAGTGTCGGGGGGGAACATTCAGTACTTC. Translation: CASSQVSGGNIQYF.

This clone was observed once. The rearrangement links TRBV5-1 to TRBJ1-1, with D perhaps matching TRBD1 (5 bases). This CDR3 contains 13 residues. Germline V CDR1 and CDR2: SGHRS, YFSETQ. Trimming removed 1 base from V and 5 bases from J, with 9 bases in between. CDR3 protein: CASSLSGRTEAFF. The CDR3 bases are TGCGCCAGCAGCTTGTCAGGGAGGACTGAAGCTTTCTTT.

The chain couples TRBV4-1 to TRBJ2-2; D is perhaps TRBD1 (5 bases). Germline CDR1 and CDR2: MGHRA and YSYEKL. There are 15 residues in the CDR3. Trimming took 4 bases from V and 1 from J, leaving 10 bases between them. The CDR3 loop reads CASSPRDGNTGELFF. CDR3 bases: TGCGCCAGCAGCCCCAGGGATGGGAACACCGGGGAGCTGTTTTTT.

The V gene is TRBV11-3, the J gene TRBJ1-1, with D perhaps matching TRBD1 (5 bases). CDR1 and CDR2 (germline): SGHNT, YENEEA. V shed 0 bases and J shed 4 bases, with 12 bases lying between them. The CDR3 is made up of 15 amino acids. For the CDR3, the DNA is TGTGCCAGCAGCTTAGATCCCCAGAGGGGCACTGAAGCTTTCTTT. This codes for CASSLDPQRGTEAFF. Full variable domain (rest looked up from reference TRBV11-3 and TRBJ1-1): EAGVVQSPRYKIIEKKQPVAFWCNPISGHNTLYWYLQNLGQGPELLIRYENEEAVDDSQLPKDRFSAERLKGVDSTLKIQPAELGDSAVYLCASSLDPQRGTEAFFGQGTRLTVV.

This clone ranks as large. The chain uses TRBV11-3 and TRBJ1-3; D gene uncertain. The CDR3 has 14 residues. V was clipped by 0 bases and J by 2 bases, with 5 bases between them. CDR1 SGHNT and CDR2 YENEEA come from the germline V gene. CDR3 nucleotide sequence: TGTGCCAGCAGCTTAGACTTCGCTGGAAACACCATATATTTT. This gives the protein CASSLDFAGNTIYF. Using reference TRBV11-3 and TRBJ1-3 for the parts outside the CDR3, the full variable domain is EAGVVQSPRYKIIEKKQPVAFWCNPISGHNTLYWYLQNLGQGPELLIRYENEEAVDDSQLPKDRFSAERLKGVDSTLKIQPAELGDSAVYLCASSLDFAGNTIYFGEGSWLTVV.

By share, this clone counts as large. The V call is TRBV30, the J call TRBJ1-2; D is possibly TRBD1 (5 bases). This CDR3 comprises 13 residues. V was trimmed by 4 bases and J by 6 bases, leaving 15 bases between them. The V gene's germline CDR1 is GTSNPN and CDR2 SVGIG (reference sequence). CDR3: CAWTTGTFDGYTF. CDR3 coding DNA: TGTGCCTGGACTACGGGGACCTTTGATGGCTACACCTTC.

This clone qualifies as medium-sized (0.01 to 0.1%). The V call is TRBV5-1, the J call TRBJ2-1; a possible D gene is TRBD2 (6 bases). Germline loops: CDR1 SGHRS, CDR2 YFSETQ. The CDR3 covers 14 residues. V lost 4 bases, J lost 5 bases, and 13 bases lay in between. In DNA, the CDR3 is TGCGCCAGCAGCCCGGGGTGGAGGGACAATGAGCAGTTCTTC. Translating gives CASSPGWRDNEQFF.

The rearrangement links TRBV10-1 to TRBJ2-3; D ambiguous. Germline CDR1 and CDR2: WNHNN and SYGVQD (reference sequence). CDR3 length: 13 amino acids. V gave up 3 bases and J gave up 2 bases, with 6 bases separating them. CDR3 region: CASSDSNTDTQYF. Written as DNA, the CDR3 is TGCGCCAGCAGTGACAGTAACACAGATACGCAGTATTTT.

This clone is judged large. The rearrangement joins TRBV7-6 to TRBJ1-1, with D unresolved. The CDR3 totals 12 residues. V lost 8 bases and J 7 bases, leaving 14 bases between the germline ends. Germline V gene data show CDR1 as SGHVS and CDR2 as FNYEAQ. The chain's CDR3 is CASGEDRDEAFF. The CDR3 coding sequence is TGTGCCAGCGGAGAAGATCGGGATGAAGCTTTCTTT.

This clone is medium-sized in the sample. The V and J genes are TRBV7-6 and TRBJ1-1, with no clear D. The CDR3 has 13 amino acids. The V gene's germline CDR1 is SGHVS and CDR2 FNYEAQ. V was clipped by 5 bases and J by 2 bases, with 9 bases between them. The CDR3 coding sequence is TGTGCCAGCAGCGCCGACCTCAACACTGAAGCTTTCTTT. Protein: CASSADLNTEAFF.

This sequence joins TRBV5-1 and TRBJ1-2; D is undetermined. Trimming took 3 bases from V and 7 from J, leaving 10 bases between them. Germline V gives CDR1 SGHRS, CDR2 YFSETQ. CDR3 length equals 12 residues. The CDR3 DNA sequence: TGCGCCAGCAGCTCGGGAGGACCTGGCTACACCTTC. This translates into CASSSGGPGYTF. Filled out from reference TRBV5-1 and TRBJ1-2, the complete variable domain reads KAGVTQTPRYLIKTRGQQVTLSCSPISGHRSVSWYQQTPGQGLQFLFEYFSETQRNKGNFPGRFSGRQFSNSRSEMNVSTLELGDSALYLCASSSGGPGYTFGSGTRLTVV.

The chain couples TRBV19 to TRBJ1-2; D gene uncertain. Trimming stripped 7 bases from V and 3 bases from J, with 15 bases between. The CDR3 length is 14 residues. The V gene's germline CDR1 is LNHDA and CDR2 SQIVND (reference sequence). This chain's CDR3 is CASTDGQDDYGYTF. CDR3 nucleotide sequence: TGTGCCAGTACTGATGGGCAGGACGACTATGGCTACACCTTC.